This note documents a single T cell receptor beta chain sequence. This clonotype was picked up a small number of times. Its antigen has not been determined. The sample holds no much larger clone one base away, and base qualities are not on file. The receptor library was made with 5' RACE. TCRdb lists the instrument as NextSeq 500. The TCR library protocol attached unique molecular identifiers to individual cDNA molecules to correct for sequencing error and PCR bias. TCR alpha and beta chains were both sequenced, and the abundances of alpha and beta sequences in each sample were closely correlated with each other. The study's processing was this. V gene, J gene and CDR3 annotation of TCR sequences was performed with Decombinator V4. Expanded TCRs were defined as changing significantly between any two time points under a Poisson model with p below 0.0001. Abundances of TCRs were expressed as counts per million after normalisation to the total number of TCRs sequenced in each sample. MAIT TCRs were defined by TRAV1-2 paired with TRAJ12, TRAJ20 or TRAJ33, and iNKT TCRs by TRAV10 paired with TRAJ18. VDJdb, accessed 1 November 2021, was searched for CMV, EBV and SARS-CoV-2 annotated TCRs, excluding TCRs annotated for multiple antigens. Starting from the raw public reads, TCRdb applied fastp trimming at Q25, assembled clones with MiXCR and retained in-frame beta chains. Merged by CDR3 protein, the rows form single entries marked with the most common genes and DNA. V and J calls and clone size were set by TCRdb, not the authors. The sample yields 55,000 to 75,000 distinct CDR3 sequences; about 7.7% were counted once. Of the sample, 3% to 4% is held by the ten largest clones.

Based on the germline V gene (reference sequence), the CDR1 and CDR2 sequences are SEHNR and FQNEAQ. V loses 1 base, J loses 2 bases, and the germline ends lie 11 bases apart. Reading from cysteine to phenylalanine, the CDR3 counts 15 amino acids. Solely the CDR3 DNA is kept, with 45 bases framed from the first base. The data derive from a study of early T cells in non-severe SARS-CoV-2 infection (dated by TCRdb to the early 2020s). Looking at the study overall: TCR sequencing used bulk RNA from unsorted whole blood, so alpha and beta chains could not be paired.

Results the study describes overall, beyond this receptor: VDJdb matching was skewed toward anti-spike CD8 responses and likely underestimated virus-specific expansions, missing private and CD4 specificities.

A case-control design nested within a healthcare worker cohort in London, UK, was used, with weekly nasopharyngeal swab PCR tests and blood sampling performed. Healthcare workers were enrolled in the week of the UK lockdown, from 23 to 31 March 2020, and were followed every week for up to roughly 15 weeks. The sequenced material came from whole blood. This TCR was sampled from an adult who was a healthcare worker with PCR-confirmed SARS-CoV-2 infection or an uninfected control (not recorded which). Recombination linked TRBV7-9 to TRBJ1-2, with TRBD1 as a weak D call on 6 bases. The CDR3 amino acid sequence is: CASSLEGHRNYGYTF. The nucleotides are TGTGCCAGCAGCTTAGAGGGACACCGAAACTATGGCTACACCTTC. The CDR3, completed at both ends by the reference TRBV7-9 and TRBJ1-2 genes, gives the full variable domain DTGVSQNPRHKITKRGQNVTFRCDPISEHNRLYWYRQTLGQGPEFLTYFQNEAQLEKSRLLSDRFSAERPKGSFSTLEIQRTEQGDSAMYLCASSLEGHRNYGYTFGSGTRLTVV.